A single sample gave rise to the 14 T cell receptor beta chains below, sequenced in a study of identical twins. TCRdb recomputed calls from the 5' RACE reads with MiXCR, one row per CDR3 protein. This sample has 500,000 to 600,000 distinct CDR3 sequences, with roughly a fifth found just once. Another study also made use of these data, one on T cells expressing NK-cell markers.

The material sequenced was CD4+ T cells sorted from blood. The receptors shown here come from a woman under 30 in good health.

This chain joins TRBV12-3 or TRBV12-4 and TRBJ2-7; no firm D call. Trimming took 3 bases from V and 0 from J, leaving 9 bases between them. The CDR3 is made up of 14 amino acids. This chain's CDR3 is CASSLRRTSYEQYF. CDR3 DNA sequence: TGTGCCAGCAGTTTGCGACGGACCTCCTACGAGCAGTACTTC.

The sample holds many counts of this clonotype. The chain employs TRBV5-1 and TRBJ2-3, with D possibly matching TRBD2 (5 bases). Germline V gene lookup returns CDR1 SGHRS and CDR2 YFSETQ. Trimming took off 0 bases at V and 5 bases at J, with 10 bases between the two ends. CDR3 length: 14 residues. The DNA for the CDR3 is TGCGCCAGCAGCTTGGGACGGACTGGAGATACGCAGTATTTT. As protein: CASSLGRTGDTQYF.

The chain uses TRBV6-5 and TRBJ2-2, with TRBD1 as a possible D gene (5 bases). The CDR3 runs 16 residues. Deletions cut 0 bases from V and 6 bases from J, with 14 bases between. Germline V gene sequence: CDR1 MNHEY, CDR2 SVGAGI. The CDR3 DNA sequence: TGTGCCAGCAGTTACTCGTGGCAGGGTATGGCCGGGGAGCTGTTTTTT. Translating gives CASSYSWQGMAGELFF.

The chain carries TRBV3-1 and TRBJ2-2, with D perhaps given as TRBD1 or TRBD2 (6 bases each). Germline V gene data show CDR1 as LGHDT and CDR2 as YNNKEL (reference sequence). Trimming pared 3 bases from V and 1 base from J, leaving 12 bases between. CDR3 size: 16 residues. The CDR3 DNA follows: TGTGCCAGCAGCCATCGGGGGCAATGGAACACCGGGGAGCTGTTTTTT. Its protein is CASSHRGQWNTGELFF.

This clonotype was recorded many times. V is TRBV7-8 and J is TRBJ2-3; D is unresolved. The CDR3 covers 12 residues. V was cut by 4 bases and J by 9 bases, with 11 bases left in between. Germline CDR1 and CDR2: SGHVS and FQNEAQ. The CDR3 region is CASSSDAGTQYF. The DNA of the CDR3 is TGTGCCAGCAGCTCGGATGCTGGGACGCAGTATTTT.

This clonotype was detected a few times. The V gene is TRBV5-1, the J gene TRBJ2-3, with TRBD2 matching over 10 bases. CDR3 size: 16 residues. Germline V CDR1 and CDR2: SGHRS, YFSETQ. J gave up 2 bases and V 2 bases, and 5 bases lay outside the gene matches. In DNA, the CDR3 is TGCGCCAGCAGCTTCCCGGGACTAGCGAACACAGATACGCAGTATTTT. It is translated as CASSFPGLANTDTQYF.

This clonotype was found a few times. The chain has TRBV5-1 and TRBJ2-3; TRBD1 agrees at 7 bases. This CDR3 contains 14 residues. Germline V lookup: CDR1 SGHRS, CDR2 YFSETQ. Unmatched junction bases numbered 10, after V lost 6 bases and J lost 6 bases. The DNA of the CDR3 is TGCGCCAGCAACGAAAATCGGGACAGTGATACGCAGTATTTT. Translating it yields CASNENRDSDTQYF.

The sample holds a few counts of this clonotype. Written as DNA, the CDR3 is TGCAGTGCTAGAGGGGTAGCAGGGTACGAGCAGTACTTC. This translates into CSARGVAGYEQYF. This chain joins TRBV20-1 and TRBJ2-7; maybe TRBD1 (5 bases). V was clipped by 1 base and J by 4 bases, with 11 bases between them. This CDR3 region has 13 residues. Germline-derived CDR1 and CDR2 are DFQATT and SNEGSKA (reference sequence).

This clonotype has just a few counts. The chain employs TRBV20-1 and TRBJ1-1; D gene ambiguous. The CDR3 covers 13 residues. Trimming took 4 bases from V and 2 from J, leaving 11 bases between them. Germline assignment: CDR1 DFQATT and CDR2 SNEGSKA (reference sequence). CDR3 loop: CSATTELNTEAFF. DNA for the CDR3: TGCAGTGCTACAACAGAGCTTAACACTGAAGCTTTCTTT.

The gene calls are TRBV12-3 or TRBV12-4 and TRBJ2-7, with D tentatively TRBD1 or TRBD2 (5 bases each). The ends were cut back, 5 bases at V and 6 bases at J, with 11 bases in the middle. The CDR3 consists of 12 residues. The CDR3 DNA reads as TGTGCCAGCAGTCATGAGGGGTTCGAGCAGTACTTC. This codes for CASSHEGFEQYF.

This clonotype was observed a handful of times. The CDR3 DNA reads TGTGCCAGCAGCGTAGGGGGTGCTGAAGCTTTCTTT. It encodes CASSVGGAEAFF. The chain recombines TRBV9 with TRBJ1-1; D gene unclear. The CDR3 covers 12 residues. CDR1 is SGDLS and CDR2 is YYNGEE in the germline V gene. Trimming removed 0 bases at V and 6 bases at J, with 6 bases between.

The chain couples TRBV5-6 to TRBJ1-5; D is unclear. V lost 5 bases and J 6 bases, leaving 12 bases between the germline ends. CDR3 length: 13 amino acids. CDR1 SGHDT and CDR2 YYEEEE come from the germline V gene. The CDR3, as DNA: TGTGCCAGCAGTCGCGAGGTCGGTCAGCCCCAGCATTTT. Translation: CASSREVGQPQHF.

This clonotype was found a few times. V usage is TRBV5-1 and J usage is TRBJ2-3; D might be TRBD2 (5 bases). The CDR3 runs 16 residues. V dropped 0 bases and J dropped 1 base, with 12 bases sitting between them. Germline CDR1 is SGHRS and CDR2 is YFSETQ. The CDR3 nucleotides are TGCGCCAGCAGCTTGGTCGCGGGCGTTCGCACAGATACGCAGTATTTT. Translating it yields CASSLVAGVRTDTQYF.

The table lists this clonotype with a few counts. V and J are TRBV5-1 and TRBJ1-2, with 9 bases lining up with TRBD1. V shed 1 base, J shed 6 bases, and the junction held 13 bases outside the gene matches. Germline CDR1 is SGHRS and CDR2 is YFSETQ. The CDR3 extends over 17 amino acids. CDR3 in DNA: TGCGCCAGCAGCTTGTATAGTTCCTCGGGACAGGGACATGGCTACACCTTC. Protein: CASSLYSSSGQGHGYTF.